This T cell receptor (beta chain) was identified during a study of T cells expressing NK-cell markers (TCRdb year 2020). In terms of the full investigation: In sorted CD3+CD56+NKG2C+, CD3+CD56+NKG2C- and CD3+CD56-NKG2C+ T-cell subsets from eight or nine donors, TCR beta-chain repertoires were profiled. All eight donors whose samples were sequenced were randomly selected healthy volunteers, three of them men and five women. Of the eight sequenced donors, seven were found to be HCMV-seropositive and one was found to be HCMV-seronegative. Libraries were sequenced as 2 x 150 bp reads on Illumina HiSeq 2000/2500, MiSeq or NextSeq.

The CDR3 goes from the cysteine to the phenylalanine over 19 residues. No DNA accompanies this entry. Study-wide findings and limitations: Whether the expanded NKG2C-expressing T cell clones were specific for HCMV antigens was left unclear. Those dominant clonotypes were again the most abundant among CD3+CD56-NKG2C+ cells in a handful of donors, at roughly 25-65%. For roughly 6 donors, the dominant CD3+CD56+NKG2C+ clonotypes were among the top 10 CD8+ clonotypes and accounted for 1.0-7.0% of CD8+ T cells.

On this clonotype: Its specific antigen is unknown.

To determine HCMV serostatus, a commercial ELISA kit was used to detect HCMV-specific IgG in serum. Ficoll density gradient centrifugation was used to isolate peripheral blood mononuclear cells from blood. Instrument used: Illumina HiSeq 2000. TCR beta cDNA libraries were made by 5'RACE template switching that added a universal primer site and unique molecular identifiers. cDNA synthesis was primed from the TCR beta constant segment, followed by two successive PCR amplification steps. Regarding the original processing steps: MIGEC was used to demultiplex reads and group reads by UMI, and MiTCR was used to assemble and quantify clonotypes. To exclude erroneous sequences, only TCR cDNA sequences supported by at least two reads were retained. The tcR package was used for downstream repertoire analysis, and clonotypes were matched between fractions using CDR3 nucleotide sequence together with V segment. Antigen specificity was annotated against VDJdb with VDJmatch, allowing one amino acid substitution in CDR3. After TCRdb reprocessed the reads, each CDR3 protein sequence was kept as one row, without DNA. Clone size and V and J calls follow TCRdb, not the original study. The sample table gives around 550,000 distinct CDR3 sequences. The ten largest clonotypes hold 3% to 4.5% of the sample.

The TCR sequence derives from a man aged 18-30 years in good health. Donor details come from another sample of the same person, matched by shared clones. The chain employs TRBV21-1 and TRBJ2-1. TRBV21-1 has pseudogene status. The sequencing sample was made of blood T cells: a sorted CD56 or NKG2C T cell subset, CD4+ or CD8+ T cells, or bulk PBMC T cells (not recorded which). The CDR3: CASSIKIRRTTYSYNEQFF.